This T cell receptor (beta chain) came from a study of beta chain features in type 1 diabetes (dated by TCRdb to 2017 to 2018). In terms of the full investigation: Patients and healthy donors did not differ in mean age, gender distribution, total cell number or subset yield. Regulatory and stem cell-like memory subsets were isolated from only 8 patients and about eight healthy donors, whereas naive and central memory subsets came from all 30 or so donors. A total of 107,917,701 sorted cells were examined across all samples, and a strong correlation was observed between cell number per subset and RNA yield. In the study, recently diagnosed type 1 diabetes patients and matched healthy donors were compared on the TCRB repertoires of their sorted circulating CD4+ T cell subsets. The investigation overall reported the following: Patients with type 1 diabetes made fewer insertions and deleted more nucleotides at VDJ recombination sites, implying thymic rearrangement abnormalities. Naive, central memory and regulatory TCRB repertoires appeared to be more similar among patients than among healthy donors. HLA sub-analyses involved small numbers of individuals, so any influence of HLA type on TCRB rearrangement remained unresolved. Shorter templates might have been favored by PCR, but patient and control samples were amplified and corrected together, so both groups would have been affected equally by any skew. Because cDNA was sequenced instead of genomic DNA, highly expressing activated cells could be over-represented, though the groups showed no difference in activation or CD3 levels. A moderate but significant shortening of TCRB CDR3 length was observed in type 1 diabetes patients in all four CD4+ subsets.

All of the isolated RNA was reverse transcribed with the High Capacity cDNA Reverse Transcription Kit, so expressed TCRB transcripts were sequenced. Deep immunoSEQ sequencing was applied to naive, central memory and regulatory T cell samples, giving an average of roughly 3.5 million total reads per sample. Sorted cells were lysed in RLT buffer, and RNA was extracted using DNase-treated RNeasy Micro or Mini kits according to cell number. To prevent cross-contamination, every cell subset was processed on its own, while patient and healthy donor samples were processed together. The immunoSEQ multiplex PCR was used to amplify TCRB sequences from cDNA, yielding 87-bp fragments that span the CDR3 region. Sequencing of the amplicons was performed on the Illumina HiSeq platform. The authors' analysis ran thus. PCR bias was corrected computationally using synthetic template baselines, and reads within Hamming distance 2 were collapsed, with unmergeable singletons discarded. By aligning reads against IMGT, V, D and J genes, CDR3 length, and insertions or deletions at six rearrangement sites were assigned. Within each subset, clonotype counts were normalized to sorted cell number, and only after that were true diversity and Gini coefficients computed with the tcR R package. The overlap coefficient, calculated on TCRB nucleotide sequences, was used to measure repertoire sharing. Out-of-frame TCRB sequences from naive cells were analyzed to stand in for the pre-selection repertoire. In TCRdb, the immuneACCESS table is reduced to in-frame sequences with V and J assigned. These tables do not hold every clone; where another copy was compared, an unresolved V gene accounts for under half, and the others remain unexplained. The V and J calls and clone size come from that table; D and trimming were worked out from the DNA. The sample records about half a million clones, more than 9.5% of which are singletons. Of the sample, 0.035% to 0.05% falls within the top ten clones.

A single peripheral blood draw of about 116 mL on average was collected from each donor into heparinised tubes. A BD FACSAria II and a panel including CD45RO, CCR7, CD25, CD127, CD95 and CD27 were used to sort naive, central memory, regulatory and stem cell-like memory CD4+ T cells. All sorted populations exceeded 95% purity. Right away, PBMCs were isolated by Lymphoprep density gradient centrifugation and were stained directly, with no culture step. Samples were stained and sorted in pairs, with one healthy donor and one patient per experiment, so that batch effects were minimized. From the cysteine through the phenylalanine, the CDR3 covers 15 amino acids. The retained sequence is limited to the CDR3, 45 bases, with the frame set at the first base. The germline V gene (reference sequence) yields LNHDA for CDR1 and SQIVND for CDR2. The germline ends are 15 bases apart after V is trimmed by 6 bases and J by 3 bases.

This clone turned up a few times. Its cognate antigen has yet to be identified. One base away there is no much larger clone; base qualities are not given. This chain joins TRBV19 to TRBJ1-3; there is no confident call for the D gene. This clonotype was obtained from a woman between 18 and 30 years old in good health. Sequencing input: naive CD4+ T cells from blood. The cell subset or site label corresponds to: true naive CD4+ T cells. The bases read TGTGCCAGTAGGACCCCAGGAGCGAGTGGAAACACCATATATTTT. This encodes CASRTPGASGNTIYF. Full variable domain (CDR3 extended with the reference TRBV19 and TRBJ1-3 proteins): DGGITQSPKYLFRKEGQNVTLSCEQNLNHDAMYWYRQDPGQGLRLIYYSQIVNDFQKGDIAEGYSVSREKKESFPLTVTSAQKNPTAFYLCASRTPGASGNTIYFGEGSWLTVV.